These 32 T cell receptor beta chains were all obtained from the same sample, sequenced in a study of shared T cell receptors in the human thymus. Clones were read by immunoSEQ multiplex PCR, and TCRdb kept only the in-frame ones, dropping some. The data show 550,000 to 800,000 clones, with approximately 83% seen just once and more than 0.01% held by the top ten. The same sample was also studied in work on human thymus T cells.

The sample consisted of thymocytes. Receptors were obtained from a girl under two years old with a congenital heart defect.

The chain has TRBV4-1 and TRBJ1-5; possibly TRBD1 for D (6 bases). The length of the CDR3 is 13 residues. Germline lookup yields CDR1 MGHRA and CDR2 YSYEKL. V lost 4 bases, J lost 8 bases, and 12 bases lay in between. The CDR3 DNA is TGCGCCAGCAGCCCATTACAGGGTAAGCCCCAGCATTTT. It yields the protein CASSPLQGKPQHF.

In its sample, this clone was seen a few times. V is TRBV6-5 and J is TRBJ2-3; no clear D. V dropped 6 bases and J dropped 2 bases, with 6 bases sitting between them. Germline values: CDR1 MNHEY, CDR2 SVGAGI. The CDR3 is made up of 12 amino acids. This CDR3 is CASSQDTDTQYF. In DNA form, the CDR3 reads TGTGCCAGCAGCCAGGACACAGATACGCAGTATTTT.

This rearrangement joins TRBV5-6 to TRBJ1-1, with TRBD1 matching 9 bases. The length of the CDR3 is 15 residues. The V gene's germline CDR1 is SGHDT and CDR2 YYEEEE. After removal of 0 bases from V and 5 bases from J, the junction contained 5 bases not matched to a gene. CDR3 protein: CASSLAQTGGTEAFF. DNA for the CDR3: TGTGCCAGCAGCTTGGCCCAGACAGGGGGAACTGAAGCTTTCTTT.

The V gene is TRBV6-1, the J gene TRBJ1-4; 10 bases agree with TRBD1. V trimming: 8 bases; J trimming: 6 bases; junction bases outside the gene matches: 3. The CDR3 totals 13 residues. The germline V gene has CDR1 MNHNS and CDR2 SASEGT. The CDR3 is CASGQGGDEKLFF. The DNA for the CDR3 is TGTGCCAGCGGACAGGGGGGCGATGAAAAACTGTTTTTT.

The rearrangement joins TRBV7-3 to TRBJ2-3; the match to TRBD1 covers 8 bases. CDR3 length: 14 amino acids. From germline, CDR1 is SGHTA and CDR2 FQGTGA. The junction had 6 bases not matched to a gene; V was cut back by 4 bases and J by 6 bases. The CDR3 DNA reads TGTGCCAGCAGCTCTCGTCGGACAGGGGATACGCAGTATTTT. Protein product: CASSSRRTGDTQYF.

The gene calls are TRBV19 and TRBJ1-4, with D perhaps TRBD1 (6 bases). From germline, CDR1 is LNHDA and CDR2 SQIVND (reference sequence). With 6 bases removed from V and 3 bases from J, the gap between germline ends came to 14 bases. This CDR3 is 15 amino acids long. The CDR3 region has the DNA TGTGCCAGTAGATCAGGGGAAAGGGCTAATGAAAAACTGTTTTTT. This codes for CASRSGERANEKLFF.

The chain is built from TRBV28 and TRBJ1-3; D is unclear. The CDR3 spans 16 residues. The V gene's germline CDR1 is MDHEN and CDR2 SYDVKM. Trimming stripped 7 bases from V and 4 bases from J, with 20 bases between. DNA of the CDR3: TGTGCCAGCAATCTCAAGTTTCGGGGTCCGGGAAACACCATATATTTT. This gives the protein CASNLKFRGPGNTIYF.

The chain links TRBV7-2 to TRBJ2-7, with D perhaps TRBD1 (6 bases). The length of the CDR3 is 14 residues. CDR1 is SGHTA, CDR2 FQGNSA, per germline. Trimming stripped 4 bases from V and 6 bases from J, with 16 bases between. The chain's CDR3 is CASSWTVDSSEQYF. The CDR3 bases are TGTGCCAGCAGCTGGACGGTGGACAGTAGCGAGCAGTACTTC.

The chain uses TRBV11-3 and TRBJ2-5, with TRBD1 matching over 7 bases. Germline V gene sequence: CDR1 SGHNT, CDR2 YENEEA. V shed 5 bases, J shed 2 bases, and the junction held 2 bases outside the gene matches. The CDR3 extends over 13 amino acids. The CDR3 bases are TGTGCCAGCAGCACAGGGGTTCAAGAGACCCAGTACTTC. It yields the protein CASSTGVQETQYF.

CDR3 in amino acids: CASSPSPDRVYSNQPQHF. Here the CDR3 DNA reads TGTGCCAGCAGTCCGTCCCCGGACAGGGTGTATAGCAATCAGCCCCAGCATTTT. This chain joins TRBV27 and TRBJ1-5; the match to TRBD1 covers 8 bases. CDR3 length: 18 residues. Germline CDR1 MNHEY, CDR2 SMNVEV (reference sequence). The ends lost 5 bases at V and 0 bases at J; junction bases unmatched: 12.

This clone was detected only once. The V call is TRBV5-4, the J call TRBJ2-1; 8 bases map to TRBD2. Unmatched junction bases numbered 18, after V lost 0 bases and J lost 7 bases. The germline V gene has CDR1 SGHNT and CDR2 YYREEE (reference sequence). The CDR3 contains 19 residues. CDR3 residues: CASSLEWVVSGELRNEQFF. The CDR3 DNA follows: TGTGCCAGCAGCTTGGAGTGGGTGGTTAGCGGGGAACTGAGGAATGAGCAGTTCTTC.

The chain carries TRBV5-1 and TRBJ2-7, with D perhaps TRBD2 (5 bases). The CDR3 has 12 residues. Trimming pared 5 bases from V and 2 bases from J, leaving 8 bases between. CDR1 is SGHRS and CDR2 is YFSETQ in the germline V gene. The CDR3 region has the DNA TGCGCCAGCAGTGAGGGCCCCTACGAGCAGTACTTC. Translation gives CASSEGPYEQYF.

The chain uses TRBV5-4 and TRBJ1-4, with TRBD1 identical over 8 bases. This CDR3 comprises 14 residues. From germline, CDR1 is SGHNT and CDR2 YYREEE (reference sequence). With 4 bases clipped from V and 8 bases from J, the junction kept 7 bases outside the gene matches. The CDR3 nucleotides are TGTGCCAGCAGCGGAGGGACAGGATTGGAAAAACTGTTTTTT. It translates to CASSGGTGLEKLFF.

The CDR3 sequence is CASSVGPLGRENSPLHF. CDR3 nucleotides: TGTGCCAGCAGCGTAGGTCCCCTAGGCAGGGAAAATTCACCCCTCCACTTT. The chain combines TRBV9 with TRBJ1-6; TRBD1 is a possible D gene (5 bases). V was pared by 0 bases and J by 7 bases, with 17 bases between. Germline V CDR1 and CDR2: SGDLS, YYNGEE. The length of the CDR3 is 17 residues.

The V gene is TRBV4-3, the J gene TRBJ2-3; tentative D call: TRBD1 (5 bases). Trimming removed 4 bases at V and 2 bases at J, with 16 bases between. The CDR3 is 16 residues long. Germline V lookup: CDR1 LGHNA, CDR2 YSLEER. CDR3 sequence (DNA): TGCGCCAGCAGCCCCACTGCAGGGCTACACACAGATACGCAGTATTTT. Amino acids: CASSPTAGLHTDTQYF.

V is TRBV28 and J is TRBJ1-5; possible D gene TRBD1, 5 bases. V lost 4 bases and J 4 bases, leaving 8 bases between the germline ends. The CDR3 runs to 13 residues. Per the germline V gene, CDR1 is MDHEN and CDR2 is SYDVKM. CDR3: CASSWQGNQPQHF. The CDR3 DNA is TGTGCCAGCAGTTGGCAGGGTAATCAGCCCCAGCATTTT.

V usage is TRBV2 and J usage is TRBJ1-4; D is possibly TRBD1 (6 bases). CDR1 SNHLY and CDR2 FYNNEI come from the germline V gene. The V end was cut by 7 bases, the J end by 0 bases, with 15 bases between. This CDR3 has 16 amino acids. CDR3 in amino acids: CASIAGGDTTNEKLFF. The CDR3 region has the DNA TGTGCCAGCATTGCTGGGGGCGATACAACTAATGAAAAACTGTTTTTT.

The chain couples TRBV6-5 to TRBJ1-1; D might be TRBD1 (5 bases). The CDR3 has 13 amino acids. Germline CDR1 reads MNHEY; CDR2 reads SVGAGI. V was shortened by 6 bases and J by 1 base, with 9 bases between the two germline ends. The CDR3 DNA reads as TGTGCCAGCAGGAGACAGACGAACACTGAAGCTTTCTTT. Residues: CASRRQTNTEAFF.

This clone showed up just once. The chain joins TRBV5-6 to TRBJ1-5, with D tentatively TRBD1 (6 bases). V shed 2 bases and J shed 7 bases, with 25 bases lying between them. The germline V gene encodes CDR1 SGHDT and CDR2 YYEEEE. The CDR3 loop spans 18 amino acids. Here the CDR3 reads CASSFGFDLQGWGQPQHF. The CDR3 DNA follows: TGTGCCAGCAGCTTTGGATTCGATTTACAGGGATGGGGACAGCCCCAGCATTTT.

The chain has TRBV6-1 and TRBJ2-2; 12 bases match TRBD2. The CDR3 has 20 amino acids. J lost 4 bases, V lost 3 bases, and 15 bases had no gene match. Germline CDR1 is MNHNS and CDR2 is SASEGT. CDR3 nucleotide sequence: TGTGCCAGCAGTGATCGGGCTAGCGGGGGGGCCTTGATGTGCACCGGGGAGCTGTTTTTT. Amino acid sequence: CASSDRASGGALMCTGELFF.

The chain has TRBV2 and TRBJ1-3, with 9 bases fitting TRBD1. V shed 6 bases and J 1 base; nucleotides not matched to a gene: 10. The germline gives CDR1 SNHLY, CDR2 FYNNEI. The CDR3 contains 17 residues. The DNA of the CDR3 is TGTGCCAGCAGGAAGACAGGGGGGTTAAAGTCTGGAAACACCATATATTTT. It is translated as CASRKTGGLKSGNTIYF.

DNA for the CDR3: TGTGCCAGCAGCCCCACGGCCCGTCCAGGGGGCAATGAGCAGTTCTTC. It codes for CASSPTARPGGNEQFF. The chain recombines TRBV28 with TRBJ2-1, with 7 bases matching TRBD1. Trimming cost V 6 bases and J 6 bases; bases outside gene matches: 14. The CDR3 consists of 16 residues. Germline V gene sequence: CDR1 MDHEN, CDR2 SYDVKM.

The chain joins TRBV7-2 to TRBJ1-2; 10 bases are shared with TRBD1. In germline, CDR1 is SGHTA, CDR2 FQGNSA. The CDR3 is 14 residues long. J was trimmed by 7 bases and V by 4 bases; bases with no gene match: 6. The CDR3 DNA follows: TGTGCCAGCAGCTCCAGACAGGGGGCGCGTGGCTACACCTTC. Its protein is CASSSRQGARGYTF.

The chain employs TRBV9 and TRBJ1-4; no definite D call. The CDR3 runs 14 residues. Germline assignment: CDR1 SGDLS and CDR2 YYNGEE. V shed 0 bases and J shed 8 bases, with 11 bases lying between them. The chain's CDR3 is CASSVARGGEKLFF. In nucleotides, the CDR3 is TGTGCCAGCAGCGTAGCGCGAGGAGGCGAAAAACTGTTTTTT.

This chain uses TRBV7-9 with TRBJ2-2; TRBD1 matches 7 bases. This CDR3 is 16 amino acids long. Trimming took 5 bases from V and 3 from J; bases not matched to a gene: 9. Germline assignment: CDR1 SEHNR and CDR2 FQNEAQ (reference sequence). The CDR3 protein is CASSPLATGDTGELFF. The CDR3 nucleotides are TGTGCCAGCAGCCCCCTCGCTACAGGGGACACCGGGGAGCTGTTTTTT.

This chain links TRBV9 with TRBJ1-2; the D gene is possibly TRBD1 (5 bases). Trimming pared 4 bases from V and 8 bases from J, leaving 15 bases between. CDR3 length: 13 amino acids. Germline CDR1 SGDLS, CDR2 YYNGEE. Here the CDR3 DNA reads TGTGCCAGCAGCCCTAGTGGGGGGGGAGGCTACACCTTC. The encoded protein is CASSPSGGGGYTF.

CDR3 region: CASSNDFSGNTIYF. CDR3 DNA: TGTGCCAGCAGCAATGACTTTTCTGGAAACACCATATATTTT. The chain couples TRBV21-1 to TRBJ1-3. TRBV21-1 is a pseudogene segment. CDR3 size: 14 residues.

The chain links TRBV27 to TRBJ1-1; D possibly corresponds to TRBD1 (6 bases). V lost 7 bases to trimming and J lost 4 bases, with 13 bases between them. This CDR3 has 13 amino acids. The germline CDR1 and CDR2 sequences are MNHEY and SMNVEV (reference sequence). The CDR3: CASKQGRGTEAFF. The CDR3 DNA reads TGTGCCAGCAAACAGGGAAGAGGCACTGAAGCTTTCTTT.

The chain carries TRBV2 and TRBJ1-3; no clear D. Trimming took 1 base from V and 4 from J, leaving 17 bases between them. The germline CDR1 and CDR2 sequences are SNHLY and FYNNEI. There are 17 residues in the CDR3. CDR3 DNA: TGTGCCAGCAGTGAAGTGCTTGGGGTGGGGAGGGGAAACACCATATATTTT. Its translation is CASSEVLGVGRGNTIYF.

The sample holds one count of this clone. This chain connects TRBV7-6 to TRBJ2-7, with 11 bases aligning to TRBD2. Trimming took 4 bases from V and 6 from J; bases not matched to a gene: 14. CDR1 and CDR2 (germline): SGHVS, FNYEAQ. The CDR3 has 17 residues. CDR3 residues: CASSSPTSGVAPLEQYF. The CDR3 region has the DNA TGTGCCAGCAGCTCCCCGACTAGCGGGGTCGCTCCTCTCGAGCAGTACTTC.

The V and J genes are TRBV11-2 and TRBJ2-1; D unclear. The CDR3 contains 16 residues. Looked up from germline, CDR1 is SGHAT and CDR2 is FQNNGV. V was pared by 5 bases and J by 0 bases, with 14 bases between. The CDR3 protein is CASSRKTLSSYNEQFF. The CDR3 DNA sequence: TGTGCCAGCAGCCGGAAAACACTATCCTCCTACAATGAGCAGTTCTTC.

In its sample, this clone was seen once. The chain couples TRBV6-1 to TRBJ1-5; D gene unclear. The CDR3 is 13 amino acids. The ends were cut back, 4 bases at V and 3 bases at J, with 7 bases in the middle. Germline CDR1 and CDR2: MNHNS and SASEGT. The CDR3 nucleotides are TGTGCCAGCAGTGGCGTTACCAATCAGCCCCAGCATTTT. Its translation is CASSGVTNQPQHF.